This TCR beta chain came from a study of lymphopenia after photon versus proton radiotherapy. In regard to this clone: Its target is not known.

The assay was immunoSEQ multiplex PCR, and TCRdb's table has in-frame clones only and misses some. The sample lists approximately 7,700 clones; roughly nine tenths were seen once. Regarding the study as a whole: Under photons, naive T cells and diversity fell while effector/memory populations rose. Better survival with proton therapy was suggested as possible, not demonstrated. Post-nadir diversity loss with photons came from oligoclonal expansion, particularly CD8+ Temra cells. In patients who died, overall survival fell as post-nadir TCR diversity dropped more.

There are 12 residues in the CDR3. Germline CDR1 is SGHTA and CDR2 is FQGNSA. V lost 3 bases, J lost 5 bases, and 8 bases lay in between. The chain is built from TRBV7-2 and TRBJ2-7; D gene ambiguous. The starting material was peripheral blood, obtained from a patient treated with photon-based radiotherapy. This clonotype was sampled from a woman between 65 and 79 years old with pancreatic cancer. This CDR3 reads CASSFSEDEQYF. The CDR3 bases are TGTGCCAGCAGCTTTAGTGAGGACGAGCAGTACTTC.